Following are 30 T cell receptor beta chains from one sample sequenced in a study of blood T cell repertoires in COVID-19. This table comes from immunoSEQ multiplex PCR, and its TCRdb copy is limited to in-frame clones, with some not included. This sample has roughly 260,000 clones, with about nine tenths found just once. Sequenced input: PBMCs or T cells enriched from blood (not recorded which). The receptors shown here come from a woman aged 18-29 years who had recovered from COVID-19.

In the case of this clone: Germline and junction disagree at one end, which may indicate a read error. CDR3 in amino acids: CASRALGTVSF. The CDR3 DNA reads TGTGCCAGCAGGGCCCTCGGGACAGTTAGTTTC. The chain uses TRBV12-3 or TRBV12-4 and TRBJ2-7; TRBD1 aligns across 7 bases. CDR3 length equals 11 residues.

The gene calls are TRBV5-1 and TRBJ1-1, with 7 bases lining up with TRBD1. With V trimmed by 3 bases and J by 1 base, 6 bases remained unmatched. The CDR3 is 15 amino acids. Germline CDR1 reads SGHRS; CDR2 reads YFSETQ. The CDR3 DNA reads TGCGCCAGCAGCTCGGGACAGCCACCGAACACTGAAGCTTTCTTT. This encodes CASSSGQPPNTEAFF.

The V call is TRBV19, the J call TRBJ2-1; 9 nucleotides match TRBD2. Germline loops: CDR1 LNHDA, CDR2 SQIVND (reference sequence). This CDR3 has 16 amino acids. J gave up 4 bases and V 10 bases, and 14 bases lay outside the gene matches. CDR3 sequence reads: CATALSGGLAYNEQFF. The CDR3 nucleotides read TGTGCCACCGCCCTGAGCGGGGGGCTAGCTTACAATGAGCAGTTCTTC.

This clone was observed a single time. The chain links TRBV3-1 (or the pseudogene TRBV3-2) to TRBJ2-7; possible D gene TRBD2, 5 bases. The CDR3 is 13 residues long. Trimming removed 4 bases at V and 2 bases at J, with 9 bases between. Germline V lookup: CDR1 LGHDT, CDR2 YNNKEL (reference sequence). The CDR3 nucleotides read TGTGCCAGCAGCCCCGGGAAGGCCTACGAGCAGTACTTC. This sequence encodes CASSPGKAYEQYF.

The rearrangement links TRBV30 to TRBJ2-7; possibly TRBD2 for D (6 bases). V was cut by 1 base and J by 2 bases, with 12 bases left in between. CDR3 length: 14 residues. Germline V lookup: CDR1 GTSNPN, CDR2 SVGIG (reference sequence). CDR3 loop: CAWSGSGLPYEQYF. The CDR3, as DNA: TGTGCCTGGAGTGGATCGGGACTCCCCTACGAGCAGTACTTC.

The chain carries TRBV24-1 and TRBJ2-7; tentatively, D is TRBD1 (7 bases). The V end was cut by 4 bases, the J end by 5 bases, with 11 bases between. The CDR3 is 13 residues long. Germline V gene sequence: CDR1 KGHDR, CDR2 SFDVKD. The CDR3 DNA follows: TGTGCCACCAGTGAGACAGGGAGGCACGAGCAGTACTTC. Translated: CATSETGRHEQYF.

The V and J genes are TRBV20-1 and TRBJ2-3, with D uncertain. Germline V CDR1 and CDR2: DFQATT, SNEGSKA (reference sequence). Trimming left V 3 bases short and J 7 bases short, with 8 bases between. The CDR3 consists of 11 residues. CDR3 residues: CSARQANTQYF. The DNA for the CDR3 is TGCAGTGCTAGGCAGGCGAATACGCAGTATTTT.

The chain recombines TRBV11-3 with TRBJ1-2; weak D call: TRBD1 (6 bases). The germline V gene has CDR1 SGHNT and CDR2 YENEEA. Trimming removed 5 bases from V and 7 bases from J, with 14 bases in between. The CDR3 contains 13 residues. CDR3 in DNA: TGTGCCAGCAGCGGATACACAGGGTCTGGCTACACCTTC. Protein: CASSGYTGSGYTF. The variable domain in full, completed from reference TRBV11-3 and TRBJ1-2, reads EAGVVQSPRYKIIEKKQPVAFWCNPISGHNTLYWYLQNLGQGPELLIRYENEEAVDDSQLPKDRFSAERLKGVDSTLKIQPAELGDSAVYLCASSGYTGSGYTFGSGTRLTVV.

V is TRBV6-5 and J is TRBJ2-1, with 8 bases fitting TRBD2. This CDR3 comprises 14 residues. Germline CDR1 MNHEY, CDR2 SVGAGI. Trimming at V came to 7 bases and at J to 4 bases, leaving 6 bases not matched to a gene. The CDR3 DNA sequence: TGTGCCAGCACTACTAGCGGACAATACAATGAGCAGTTCTTC. This gives the protein CASTTSGQYNEQFF.

The genes are TRBV30 and TRBJ1-5; unclear D gene. This CDR3 comprises 12 residues. V dropped 3 bases and J dropped 1 base, with 4 bases sitting between them. Germline CDR1 is GTSNPN and CDR2 is SVGIG (reference sequence). Written as DNA, the CDR3 is TGTGCCTGGAGCCGGAGCAATCAGCCCCAGCATTTT. This sequence encodes CAWSRSNQPQHF.

V is TRBV27 and J is TRBJ1-3; 7 nucleotides match TRBD1. V lost 8 bases, J lost 2 bases, and 12 bases stayed unmatched. The CDR3 is 16 residues long. The V gene's germline CDR1 is MNHEY and CDR2 SMNVEV (reference sequence). The CDR3 DNA sequence: TGTGCCAGCTCCTTTAACCTTGGGACAGCTGGAAACACCATATATTTT. This gives the protein CASSFNLGTAGNTIYF.

This chain connects TRBV7-9 to TRBJ2-5, with no clear D. Between the trimmed V and J ends, which lost 4 bases and 2 bases, there was a span of 11 bases. CDR1 is SEHNR and CDR2 is FQNEAQ in the germline V gene (reference sequence). CDR3 length: 14 residues. The chain's CDR3 is CASSSRGRQETQYF. The CDR3 nucleotides read TGTGCCAGCAGCTCCCGAGGTCGTCAAGAGACCCAGTACTTC.

V gene TRBV3-1 (or the pseudogene TRBV3-2) combines with J gene TRBJ2-3; 9 bases agree with TRBD2. The CDR3 length is 16 residues. V gave up 1 base and J gave up 2 bases; unmatched junction bases: 4. Germline V gene sequence: CDR1 LGHDT, CDR2 YNNKEL (reference sequence). In nucleotides, the CDR3 is TGTGCCAGCAGCCAAGGACTAGCGGATATCACAGATACGCAGTATTTT. Translation gives CASSQGLADITDTQYF.

The genes are TRBV19 and TRBJ1-5, with D uncertain. Between the trimmed V and J ends, which lost 3 bases and 0 bases, there was a span of 9 bases. Germline V gene lookup returns CDR1 LNHDA and CDR2 SQIVND (reference sequence). The CDR3 runs to 15 residues. This CDR3 is CASSIEGHSNQPQHF. The CDR3 DNA follows: TGTGCCAGTAGTATCGAGGGCCATAGCAATCAGCCCCAGCATTTT. Full variable domain (rest looked up from reference TRBV19 and TRBJ1-5): DGGITQSPKYLFRKEGQNVTLSCEQNLNHDAMYWYRQDPGQGLRLIYYSQIVNDFQKGDIAEGYSVSREKKESFPLTVTSAQKNPTAFYLCASSIEGHSNQPQHFGDGTRLSIL.

The chain has TRBV7-2 and TRBJ2-7; 11 bases map to TRBD1. The CDR3 loop spans 16 amino acids. V gave up 1 base and J gave up 5 bases; unmatched junction bases: 7. From germline, CDR1 is SGHTA and CDR2 FQGNSA. The CDR3 DNA is TGTGCCAGCAGCTTAGAAGGGACAGGGGGTTCCCACGAGCAGTACTTC. Translation gives CASSLEGTGGSHEQYF.

The V and J genes are TRBV30 and TRBJ2-1; 14 positions match TRBD2. This CDR3 spans 16 amino acids. With 3 bases clipped from V and 4 bases from J, the junction kept 5 bases outside the gene matches. Germline CDR1 reads GTSNPN; CDR2 reads SVGIG (reference sequence). The CDR3 region has the DNA TGTGCCTGGAGGGGGACTAGCGGGAGATCTTACAATGAGCAGTTCTTC. Its translation is CAWRGTSGRSYNEQFF.

The V and J genes are TRBV6-4 and TRBJ2-6; D is perhaps TRBD2 (5 bases). Trimming removed 0 bases at V and 1 base at J, with 7 bases between. Germline assignment: CDR1 MRHNA and CDR2 SNTAGT. The CDR3 has 16 amino acids. The CDR3 nucleotides read TGTGCCAGCAGTGACTCGAGGGCATCTGGGGCCAACGTCCTGACTTTC. Its protein product is CASSDSRASGANVLTF.

This clone was counted a few times. V gene TRBV4-3 combines with J gene TRBJ2-7; tentative D call: TRBD1 (6 bases). In germline, CDR1 is LGHNA, CDR2 YSLEER. CDR3 length: 15 residues. Between the trimmed V and J ends, which lost 0 bases and 4 bases, there was a span of 13 bases. The CDR3 DNA follows: TGCGCCAGCAGCCAAGATTGGCAGGGGCAATACGAGCAGTACTTC. Translation: CASSQDWQGQYEQYF.

The chain links TRBV27 to TRBJ1-3; tentative D call: TRBD1 (5 bases). V shed 2 bases and J shed 4 bases, with 12 bases lying between them. The CDR3 has 15 amino acids. Germline CDR1 is MNHEY and CDR2 is SMNVEV (reference sequence). The CDR3 DNA follows: TGTGCCAGCAGTTTAACTGAAGGGGCAGGAAACACCATATATTTT. It codes for CASSLTEGAGNTIYF.

The chain combines TRBV6-4 with TRBJ2-1, with TRBD2 matching over 7 bases. CDR1 and CDR2 from the germline V gene are MRHNA and SNTAGT. The CDR3 sequence is 15 residues long. The V gene end was trimmed by 5 bases and the J gene end by 3 bases; junction bases not matched to a gene: 7. CDR3 sequence: CASSSRAGFYNEQFF. DNA of the CDR3: TGTGCCAGCAGTTCGAGAGCGGGATTCTACAATGAGCAGTTCTTC.

The sample holds one count of this clone. V gene TRBV30 combines with J gene TRBJ1-2, with no clear D. The CDR3 has 15 residues. In germline, CDR1 is GTSNPN, CDR2 SVGIG (reference sequence). Trimming cost V 1 base and J 6 bases, with 18 bases left between them. For the CDR3, the DNA is TGTGCCTGGAGTGCAATGCGCACAGAAGAAGATGGCTACACCTTC. Translation: CAWSAMRTEEDGYTF.

The chain uses TRBV6-5 and TRBJ1-6; 9 bases align to TRBD1. Trimming took 6 bases from V and 11 from J; bases not matched to a gene: 8. The CDR3 totals 14 residues. Germline loops: CDR1 MNHEY, CDR2 SVGAGI. The CDR3 is CASRPDRGGTPLHF. CDR3 DNA: TGTGCCAGCAGACCGGACAGGGGAGGAACACCCCTCCACTTT.

This clone was detected once. The chain links TRBV7-3 to TRBJ2-1; 7 bases line up with TRBD2. Germline V lookup: CDR1 SGHTA, CDR2 FQGTGA. The J segment lost 2 bases and the V segment lost 1 base, leaving 5 bases of the junction unmatched. CDR3 length: 16 amino acids. The chain's CDR3 is CASSLNPSGPYNEQFF. The CDR3, as DNA: TGTGCCAGCAGCTTAAATCCTAGCGGCCCCTACAATGAGCAGTTCTTC.

The J gene is TRBJ2-7, the V gene TRBV25-1, with 9 bases lining up with TRBD1. V dropped 4 bases and J dropped 2; count of bases not matched to a gene: 3. The CDR3 is made up of 14 amino acids. CDR1 is MGHDK, CDR2 SYGVNS, per germline. The CDR3 loop reads CASSVGTGPYEQYF. The CDR3 bases are TGTGCCAGCAGTGTCGGGACAGGGCCCTACGAGCAGTACTTC.

This chain links TRBV15 with TRBJ1-5; D gene ambiguous. The length of the CDR3 is 16 residues. Deletions cut 4 bases from V and 1 base from J, with 14 bases between. Per the germline V gene, CDR1 is LNHNV and CDR2 is YYDKDF (reference sequence). The DNA for the CDR3 is TGTGCCACCAGCAAGGCGCGGGTCCGAAGCAATCAGCCCCAGCATTTT. Amino acid sequence: CATSKARVRSNQPQHF.

There are a few counts of this clone. This CDR3 is CASSLDPAGLDTQYF. The CDR3 nucleotides read TGTGCCAGCAGCTTGGACCCAGCGGGGTTAGATACGCAGTATTTT. The chain recombines TRBV5-4 with TRBJ2-3; TRBD2 matches 7 bases. The CDR3 totals 15 residues. Germline trimming cut 0 bases from V and 5 bases from J; bases unmatched to any gene: 6. Germline assignment: CDR1 SGHNT and CDR2 YYREEE (reference sequence).

The chain employs TRBV5-6 and TRBJ2-1; 10 nucleotides agree with TRBD2. Germline CDR1 reads SGHDT; CDR2 reads YYEEEE. The CDR3 has 16 amino acids. V gave up 0 bases and J gave up 4 bases; unmatched junction bases: 4. The CDR3 is CASSLAGSGGYNEQFF. Written as DNA, the CDR3 is TGTGCCAGCAGCTTGGCAGGTAGCGGGGGGTACAATGAGCAGTTCTTC.

V gene TRBV19 combines with J gene TRBJ1-2; 8 bases line up with TRBD1. Germline values: CDR1 LNHDA, CDR2 SQIVND (reference sequence). The CDR3 consists of 14 residues. With 7 bases clipped from V and 2 bases from J, the junction kept 6 bases outside the gene matches. CDR3 bases: TGTGCCAGTACGGCGACAGGGGTGAACTATGGCTACACCTTC. It translates to CASTATGVNYGYTF.

The rearrangement uses TRBV4-2 and TRBJ2-3; possible D gene TRBD2, 6 bases. The CDR3 has 17 amino acids. V lost 0 bases and J 1 base, leaving 14 bases between the germline ends. Germline CDR1 is LGHNA and CDR2 is YNFKEQ. The CDR3 DNA sequence: TGTGCCAGCAGCCAAGAAGGGTTGCGGGGTCGCACAGATACGCAGTATTTT. Amino acid sequence: CASSQEGLRGRTDTQYF.

The CDR3 here is CASSPLRDRDTGELFF. Here the CDR3 DNA reads TGTGCCAGTAGCCCGCTCCGGGACAGAGACACCGGGGAGCTGTTTTTT. This sequence joins TRBV19 and TRBJ2-2; 7 bases match TRBD1. With 6 bases clipped from V and 3 bases from J, the junction kept 10 bases outside the gene matches. The germline V gene encodes CDR1 LNHDA and CDR2 SQIVND (reference sequence). The CDR3 runs 16 residues.